What follows describes a single T cell receptor beta chain. These data are taken from a study of blood T cell repertoires in COVID-19. Background on the study: The United States, Italy and Spain provided the acute and convalescent COVID-19 samples.

Original data processing: Amplification from reference gene primers served as the basis for estimated nucleated cell counts. Using immunoSEQ multiplex PCR, the repertoire was profiled, and TCRdb retains in-frame clones only, with some absent. V and J calls plus clone size are reproduced from that table; the DNA served to infer D and trimming. The table has over 100,000 clones, 70% to 85% seen once. Material: peripheral blood. This TCR came from a man between 60 and 75 years old with active or convalescent COVID-19.

CDR3 sequence reads: CAWSKSGGTQYF. The CDR3 region has the DNA TGTGCCTGGAGTAAATCGGGAGGGACCCAGTACTTC. The V gene is TRBV30, the J gene TRBJ2-5; 7 positions agree with TRBD2. Trimming cost V 2 bases and J 7 bases; bases outside gene matches: 4. The CDR3 is 12 residues long. CDR1 and CDR2 from the germline V gene are GTSNPN and SVGIG (reference sequence).